This is a list of T cell receptor beta chains from one sample in a study of low-dose radiotherapy and immunotherapy resistance in tumors. Each CDR3 protein gets one entry after TCRdb re-called the reads with MiXCR. The sample has tens of thousands of distinct CDR3 sequences, under 10% seen once. This sample comprised PBMCs, obtained before treatment. The source of these receptors is a male donor with prostate cancer. The CDR3 runs from the conserved cysteine through the conserved F or W. A D gene is named only where the DNA matches it firmly. The size entry is marked missing in some rows and otherwise reads once, few, many or a size class.

>many|TRBJ2-2|TRBD1|TRBV20-1
TGCAGTGCAGACAGGGGGGGCGGGGAGCTGTTTTTT
CSADRGGGELFF
>many|TRBJ2-7|NA|TRBV5-1
TGCGCCAGCAGCCCGGGAAGCCCCAGCTCCTACGAGCAGTACTTC
CASSPGSPSSYEQYF
>many|TRBJ1-1|NA|TRBV29-1
TGCAGCGTTAGGGACGCCGGCACTGAAGCTTTCTTT
CSVRDAGTEAFF
>many|TRBJ1-1|NA|TRBV28
TGTGCCAGCAGGGGGACTCGGGGAGGTGAAGCTTTCTTT
CASRGTRGGEAFF
>many|TRBJ2-1|TRBD2|TRBV4-1
TGCGCCAGCAGCCATAGCGGGAGCGCATACAATGAGCAGTTCTTC
CASSHSGSAYNEQFF
>many|TRBJ2-1|NA|TRBV12-3/TRBV12-4
TGTGCCAGCGGGCGGGCCTGGAATGAGCAGTTCTTC
CASGRAWNEQFF
>many|TRBJ1-1|NA|TRBV6-2/TRBV6-3
TGTGCCAGCAGCCCTGGGCCAGGACGAACTGAAGCTTTCTTT
CASSPGPGRTEAFF
>many|TRBJ2-5|NA|TRBV18
TGTGCCAGCTCACCATTAGGTCGGAACCAAGAGACCCAGTACTTC
CASSPLGRNQETQYF
>many|TRBJ2-3|NA|TRBV12-3/TRBV12-4
TGTGCCAGCAGTTTAGAGTGGATGTCAGATACGCAGTATTTT
CASSLEWMSDTQYF
>many|TRBJ2-1|TRBD2|TRBV28
TGTGCCAGCACCCAAACGCCGGGACTAGCGGCCCGATTCTACAATGAGCAGTTCTTC
CASTQTPGLAARFYNEQFF
>NA|TRBJ2-3|TRBD2|TRBV6-8
TGTGCCAGCAGCCCGGGACTAGCGGGAGCTTTGGATACGCAGTATTTT
CASSPGLAGALDTQYF
>many|TRBJ2-2|NA|TRBV12-3/TRBV12-4
TGTGCCAGCAGTTTCAGTCAGGCCAGTAACACCGGGGAGCTGTTTTTT
CASSFSQASNTGELFF
>many|TRBJ2-7|NA|TRBV5-1
TGCGCCAGCAGCTTGGCCATCGGGCACGGCTACGAGCAGTACTTC
CASSLAIGHGYEQYF